A selection of T cell receptor beta chains follows, all from one sample in a study of cytomegalovirus exposure and HLA in healthy donors. Sequencing used immunoSEQ multiplex PCR; TCRdb keeps in-frame clones, though not all of them. The sample has fewer than 100,000 clones; about 76% are singletons. Source material: PBMCs. Receptors originate from a man in his forties in good health and CMV-seropositive. The CDR3 runs from the conserved cysteine through the conserved F or W. A D gene is named only where the DNA matches it firmly. The size of a clone is reported for some rows only, either as once, few or many, or as a class for expanded clones.

V gene	clone size	D gene	J gene	CDR3 DNA	CDR3 protein
TRBV4-1	once	NA	TRBJ2-5	TGCGCCAGCAGCCAACCCCCGGCCCAAGTCCAGGGGACCCAGTACTTC	CASSQPPAQVQGTQYF
TRBV5-1	NA	NA	TRBJ1-4	TGCGCCAGCGCGGGGGGGGCGGCCAATGAAAAACTGTTTTTT	CASAGGAANEKLFF
TRBV7-2	NA	NA	TRBJ2-7	TGTGCCAGCAGCCGGAACAGGGAGTCCTACGAGCAGTACTTC	CASSRNRESYEQYF
TRBV10-3	NA	NA	TRBJ1-2	TGTGCCATCAGTGAGTCGCCAGGGGATAACTATGGCTACACCTTC	CAISESPGDNYGYTF
TRBV7-2	NA	TRBD2	TRBJ2-1	TGTGCCAGCAGCTCCATTAGCGGGACTTGGGGGAATGAGCAGTTCTTC	CASSSISGTWGNEQFF
TRBV7-8	few	TRBD1	TRBJ1-5	TGTGCCAGCACCCCAGGGGGCCTCGGCAATCAGCCCCAGCATTTT	CASTPGGLGNQPQHF
TRBV7-9	NA	TRBD1	TRBJ2-7	TGTGCCAGCAGCCAACGACAGGGGGCGTACGAGCAGTACTTC	CASSQRQGAYEQYF
TRBV19	NA	NA	TRBJ2-2	TGTGCCAAAAGGAGAGCGGAGAGGAACACCGGGGAGCTGTTTTTT	CAKRRAERNTGELFF
TRBV10-1	NA	NA	TRBJ2-3	TGCGCCAGCAGTCCAGGGGAGCCTAGCACAGATACGCAGTATTTT	CASSPGEPSTDTQYF
TRBV27	once	NA	TRBJ1-4	TGTGCCAGCTCTATGGACAGACCTAATGAAAAACTGTTTTTT	CASSMDRPNEKLFF
TRBV7-3	NA	TRBD1	TRBJ2-3	TGTGCCAGCAGCCCAGGGGGCATTACAGATACGCAGTATTTT	CASSPGGITDTQYF
TRBV5-6	NA	TRBD1	TRBJ1-2	TGTGCCAGCAGCTTCCGGGACAGACTTCTCTATGGCTACACCTTC	CASSFRDRLLYGYTF